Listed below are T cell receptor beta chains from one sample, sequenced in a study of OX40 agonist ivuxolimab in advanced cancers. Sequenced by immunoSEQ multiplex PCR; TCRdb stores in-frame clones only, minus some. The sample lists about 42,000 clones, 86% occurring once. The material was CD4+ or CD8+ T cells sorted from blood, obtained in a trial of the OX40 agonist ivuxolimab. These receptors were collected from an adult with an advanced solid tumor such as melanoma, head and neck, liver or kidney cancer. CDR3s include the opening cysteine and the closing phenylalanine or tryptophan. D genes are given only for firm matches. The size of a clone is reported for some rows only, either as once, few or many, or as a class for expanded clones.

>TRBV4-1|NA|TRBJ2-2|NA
CASSQRDSGTGELFF
TGCGCCAGCAGCCAAAGGGATTCTGGGACCGGGGAGCTGTTTTTT
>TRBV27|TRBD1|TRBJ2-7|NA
CASSLRGSYEQYF
TGTGCCAGCAGTCTCAGGGGGTCCTACGAGCAGTACTTC
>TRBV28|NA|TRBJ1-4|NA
CASRYEPKLFF
TGTGCCAGCAGATACGAACCAAAACTGTTTTTT
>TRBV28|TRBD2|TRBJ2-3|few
CASSLRREPRDTQYF
TGTGCCAGCAGTTTGAGGCGGGAGCCACGGGATACGCAGTATTTT
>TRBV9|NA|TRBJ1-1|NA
CASSGSEAFF
TGTGCCAGCAGCGGATCTGAAGCTTTCTTT
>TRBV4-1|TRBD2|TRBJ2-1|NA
CASSQGLAADEQFF
TGCGCCAGCAGCCAAGGACTAGCGGCTGACGAGCAGTTCTTC
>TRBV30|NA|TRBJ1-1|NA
CAWSVAGWNTEAFF
TGTGCCTGGAGTGTCGCGGGGTGGAACACTGAAGCTTTCTTT
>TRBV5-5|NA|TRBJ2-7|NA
CASSFSQVSYEQYF
TGTGCCAGCAGCTTCTCCCAGGTGTCCTACGAGCAGTACTTC
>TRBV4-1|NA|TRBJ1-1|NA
CASSPTWGGNTEAFF
TGCGCCAGCAGCCCCACTTGGGGCGGGAACACTGAAGCTTTCTTT
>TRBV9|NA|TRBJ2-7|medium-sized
CASSPRGDHEQYF
TGTGCCAGCAGCCCCAGGGGGGACCACGAGCAGTACTTC
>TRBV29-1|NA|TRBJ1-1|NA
CSVDTEAFF
TGCAGCGTTGACACTGAAGCTTTCTTT
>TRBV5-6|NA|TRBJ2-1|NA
CATGYTGTLNEQFF
TGTGCCACCGGTTATACAGGGACTCTCAATGAGCAGTTCTTC
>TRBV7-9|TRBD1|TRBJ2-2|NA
CASSAKGDRGRNGELFF
TGTGCCAGCAGCGCGAAGGGAGACAGGGGGAGAAACGGGGAGCTGTTTTTT
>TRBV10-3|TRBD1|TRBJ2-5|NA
CAISPTGGTKTQYF
TGTGCCATCAGTCCTACAGGGGGTACGAAGACCCAGTACTTC
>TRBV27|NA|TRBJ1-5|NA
CASTPRGERVNQPQHF
TGTGCCAGCACCCCCCGGGGAGAGCGAGTAAATCAGCCCCAGCATTTT
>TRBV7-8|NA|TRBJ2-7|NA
CASSLGRGPYEQYF
TGTGCCAGCAGCTTGGGCAGGGGCCCCTACGAGCAGTACTTC
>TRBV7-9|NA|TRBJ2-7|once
CASRQLEGEQYF
TGTGCCAGCAGGCAGCTAGAGGGCGAGCAGTACTTC
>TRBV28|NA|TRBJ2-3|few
CASSLMEPLTDTQYF
TGTGCCAGCAGTTTAATGGAGCCGCTCACAGATACGCAGTATTTT
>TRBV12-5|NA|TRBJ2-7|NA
CASGLDSPEQYF
TGTGCTAGTGGTTTGGACAGTCCCGAGCAGTACTTC
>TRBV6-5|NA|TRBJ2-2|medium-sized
CASSYFAAATGELFF
TGTGCCAGCAGTTACTTTGCCGCTGCAACCGGGGAGCTGTTTTTT
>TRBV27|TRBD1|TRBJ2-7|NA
CASRPGTGKKNEQYF
TGTGCCAGCAGGCCTGGGACAGGGAAAAAGAACGAGCAGTACTTC
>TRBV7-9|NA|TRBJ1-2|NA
CASSQDWIDPYGYTF
TGCGCCAGCAGCCAAGATTGGATCGATCCTTATGGCTACACCTTC
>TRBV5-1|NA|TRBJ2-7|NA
CASSLRSGPYEQYF
TGCGCCAGCAGCTTGAGGTCGGGCCCCTACGAGCAGTACTTC
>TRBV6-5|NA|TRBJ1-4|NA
CASSAPTSGNEKLFF
TGTGCCAGCAGTGCCCCGACATCGGGGAATGAAAAACTGTTTTTT
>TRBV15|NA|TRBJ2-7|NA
CATSRVLSADYEQYF
TGTGCCACCAGCAGAGTTTTGTCGGCGGACTACGAGCAGTACTTC
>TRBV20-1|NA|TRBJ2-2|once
CSARGTRELFF
TGCAGTGCTAGGGGAACACGGGAGCTGTTTTTT
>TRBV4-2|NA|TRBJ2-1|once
CASSPEGGINEQFF
TGTGCCAGCAGCCCCGAGGGGGGGATCAATGAGCAGTTCTTC
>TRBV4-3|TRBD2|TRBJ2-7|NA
CASSQEKEVAGASYEQYF
TGCGCCAGCAGCCAAGAGAAGGAAGTAGCGGGGGCGTCCTACGAGCAGTACTTC
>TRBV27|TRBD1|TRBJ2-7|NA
CASSLTPGQGAYEQYF
TGTGCCAGCAGTTTAACCCCGGGACAGGGGGCTTACGAGCAGTACTTC
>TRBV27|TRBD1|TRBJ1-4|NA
CASTHSRDRGEKLFF
TGTGCCAGCACCCATTCCCGGGACAGGGGCGAAAAACTGTTTTTT
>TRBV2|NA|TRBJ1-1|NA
CASLMNTEAFF
TGTGCCAGCTTGATGAACACTGAAGCTTTCTTT
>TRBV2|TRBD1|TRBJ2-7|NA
CASSLQGGNYEQYF
TGTGCCAGCAGTTTACAGGGGGGAAACTACGAGCAGTACTTC
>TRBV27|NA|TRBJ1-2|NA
CASKGTGDYGYTF
TGTGCCAGCAAGGGGACCGGTGACTATGGCTACACCTTC
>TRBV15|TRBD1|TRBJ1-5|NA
CATSGRQGGDQPQHF
TGTGCCACCAGCGGTAGACAGGGGGGAGATCAGCCCCAGCATTTT
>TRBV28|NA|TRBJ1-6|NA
CASSPPPRQWTNSPLHF
TGTGCCAGCAGTCCCCCCCCTCGACAGTGGACCAATTCACCCCTCCACTTT
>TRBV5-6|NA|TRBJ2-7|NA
CASSLSRDAPYEQYF
TGTGCCAGCAGTTTGTCCAGGGACGCCCCCTACGAGCAGTACTTC
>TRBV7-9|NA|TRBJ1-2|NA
CASSFPGREGYTF
TGTGCCAGCAGCTTTCCGGGACGTGAAGGCTACACCTTC
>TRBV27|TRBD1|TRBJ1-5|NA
CASSSRTGQPQHF
TGTGCCAGCAGTTCCAGGACAGGTCAGCCCCAGCATTTT
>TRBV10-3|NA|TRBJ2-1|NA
CAISESGEQFF
TGTGCCATCAGTGAGTCTGGCGAGCAGTTCTTC
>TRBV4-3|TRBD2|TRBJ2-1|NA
CASSQDSAGGPYNEQFF
TGCGCCAGCAGCCAAGATTCGGCGGGGGGGCCATACAATGAGCAGTTCTTC
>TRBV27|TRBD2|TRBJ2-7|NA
CASTRLAGGLSYEQYF
TGTGCCAGCACCCGATTAGCGGGGGGCCTCAGCTACGAGCAGTACTTC
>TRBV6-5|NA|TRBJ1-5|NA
CASSYSPGQPQHF
TGTGCCAGCAGTTACTCCCCCGGTCAGCCCCAGCATTTT
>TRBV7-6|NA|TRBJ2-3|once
CASSLTNIDGPDTQYF
TGTGCCAGCAGCTTAACGAATATAGACGGACCAGATACGCAGTATTTT
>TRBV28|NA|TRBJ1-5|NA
CASSPGPPRLESNQPQHF
TGTGCCAGCAGCCCAGGGCCCCCACGACTGGAGAGCAATCAGCCCCAGCATTTT
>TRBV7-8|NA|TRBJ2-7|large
CASSSTPTYEQYF
TGTGCCAGCAGCTCGACACCTACCTACGAGCAGTACTTC